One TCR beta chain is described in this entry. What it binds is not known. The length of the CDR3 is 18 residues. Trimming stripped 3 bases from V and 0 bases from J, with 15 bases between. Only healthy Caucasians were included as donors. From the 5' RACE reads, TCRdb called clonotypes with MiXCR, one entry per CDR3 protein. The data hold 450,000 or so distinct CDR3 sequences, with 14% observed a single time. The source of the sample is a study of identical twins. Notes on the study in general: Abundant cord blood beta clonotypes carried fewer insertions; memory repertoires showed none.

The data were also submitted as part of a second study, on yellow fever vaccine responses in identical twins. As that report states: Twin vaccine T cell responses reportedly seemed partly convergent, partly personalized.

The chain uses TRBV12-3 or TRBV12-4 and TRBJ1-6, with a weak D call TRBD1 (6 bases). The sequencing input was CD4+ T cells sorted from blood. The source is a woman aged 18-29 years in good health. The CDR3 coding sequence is TGTGCCAGCAGTTTTAGGCAGGGGCCTAGCTCCTATAATTCACCCCTCCACTTT. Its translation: CASSFRQGPSSYNSPLHF.